Sequencing of this T cell receptor (beta chain) was carried out in a study of Ad26.COV2.S vaccination and SARS-CoV-2 variants. Across the study: In the study, Ad26.COV2.S was injected intramuscularly once, or twice 56 days apart.

TCRdb keeps only in-frame clones here, not all; method: immunoSEQ multiplex PCR. The table has more than 300,000 clones, around nine tenths seen once; the top ten hold approximately 12%. This sample's treatment: some 19 received Ad26.COV2.S at low or high dose, single or two shots; 5 received placebo; per-sample allocation not given. Collection of the samples took place on day 63 after the first injection of vaccine or placebo. CDR1 and CDR2 from the germline V gene are MNHEY and SMNVEV (reference sequence). The germline V and J ends were trimmed by 6 bases and 0 bases, with 11 bases remaining between them. The CDR3 spans 15 residues.

This material consisted of peripheral blood, taken in a trial of Ad26.COV2.S vaccine versus placebo. This sequence joins TRBV27 and TRBJ2-2, with D possibly matching TRBD1 (5 bases). The TCR was taken from a person aged 18-65 years who received the Ad26.COV2.S COVID-19 vaccine or a placebo. The CDR3 reads CASSRQLANTGELFF. CDR3 bases: TGTGCCAGCAGCCGACAGCTTGCGAACACCGGGGAGCTGTTTTTT.